This T cell receptor (beta chain) was retrieved from a study of graft-versus-host responses after intestinal transplantation (dated by TCRdb to the early 2020s). For the study in its entirety: Recipients received multivisceral, liver-intestinal, or isolated intestinal transplants. Graft-versus-host and host-versus-graft alloreactive T cell clones were tracked in the graft, circulation and bone marrow after intestinal transplantation using bulk TCR-beta CDR3 sequencing. All recipients received anti-thymocyte globulin induction followed by maintenance tacrolimus and steroids for approximately 3 years. Donor T cell macrochimerism was defined as a peak of at least 4% donor T cells among recipient peripheral blood mononuclear cells. Rather than going through the commercial service, samples from three later patients were sequenced in-house on an Illumina MiSeq and processed with MiXCR. Of the roughly 24 intestinal transplant recipients enrolled in the cohort, one of whom was a retransplant, a few patients without pretransplant specimens were excluded. Alloreactive clones were identified by sequencing pre-transplant mixed lymphocyte reaction products and comparing these products with unstimulated pre-transplant donor and recipient T cells. General findings and caveats noted by the study authors: Early after transplant, peak levels of circulating GvH clones were associated with declines in HvG clones. The relatively low number and heterogeneity of intestinal transplant patients limited the conclusions. In the allografts of patients with donor T cell macrochimerism, GvH to HvG T cell clonal ratios were high. GvH clones were found in recipient bone marrow, and some of the GvH clones appeared earlier in ileal mucosa or blood, which is consistent with an intestinal mucosal origin.

The intended sense of this specimen's time point label: cells obtained before transplantation from donor or recipient. CD3+CD4+ and CD3+CD8+ populations were FACS-sorted from unstimulated pre-transplant donor and recipient cells taken from spleen or lymph nodes. The V end gives up 0 bases and the J end 9 bases, leaving 12 bases in the junction not matched to a gene. The CDR3 goes from the cysteine to the phenylalanine over 15 residues. The kept DNA is CDR3 alone, 45 bases in frame from the first base. CDR1 and CDR2, looked up from the germline V gene, are SGHRS and YFSETQ. As concerns this clone: Which antigen it targets is not known. Per-base quality was not reported, and no clone a single base away is much larger than it.

The library was obtained by the immunoSEQ multiplex PCR assay. For most patients, genomic DNA was isolated with the Qiagen DNeasy Blood and Tissue Kit and shipped frozen to Adaptive Biotechnologies for TCR sequencing. For most patients, genomic DNA was subjected to high-throughput TCR-beta CDR3 sequencing by Adaptive Biotechnologies. Per the authors' processing: TCR sequencing data for 15 to 20 patients were retrieved from Adaptive's ImmunoSEQ software; a few other patients were processed with MiXCR and VDJtools. CD4 versus CD8 sorting errors were corrected by removing sequences found in both subsets at a frequency ratio below 5:1. Because the origin of CDR3 nucleotide sequences shared between donor and recipient could not be assigned, those sequences were removed. At least 2-fold expansion over unstimulated cells and a minimum CFSE-low frequency of 0.002% (template counts) or 0.001% (read counts) were required for clones to be classified as alloreactive. Mappable clones were those detected in sequenced pre-transplant spleen, lymph node, or MLR CFSE-low populations of the donor or recipient. The cumulative frequency of alloreactive clones was calculated as a percentage of all sequences, weighted by copy number. TCRdb obtained this table from immuneACCESS and retained in-frame rearrangements with V and J assigned. These tables miss some clones; where compared with another copy, unresolved V genes account for less than half of the shortfall, and the remainder is unexplained. V and J calls and clone size come straight from that table; D and trimming were deduced from the DNA. This sample comprises tens of thousands of clones, about 88% of them detected only once. 0.28% of the sample belongs to the ten largest clones.

This sequence was found in a human donor who was the organ donor for an intestinal transplant. The receptor chain draws on TRBV5-1 and TRBJ2-7, with 7 central nucleotides matching TRBD2. The sample consisted of unstimulated CD4+ T cells sorted from spleen or lymph node cells, taken before transplant. For the CDR3, the sequence is CASSLGGGRMAGQYF. Read as DNA, the sequence is TGCGCCAGCAGCTTGGGGGGGGGACGGATGGCCGGGCAGTACTTC.